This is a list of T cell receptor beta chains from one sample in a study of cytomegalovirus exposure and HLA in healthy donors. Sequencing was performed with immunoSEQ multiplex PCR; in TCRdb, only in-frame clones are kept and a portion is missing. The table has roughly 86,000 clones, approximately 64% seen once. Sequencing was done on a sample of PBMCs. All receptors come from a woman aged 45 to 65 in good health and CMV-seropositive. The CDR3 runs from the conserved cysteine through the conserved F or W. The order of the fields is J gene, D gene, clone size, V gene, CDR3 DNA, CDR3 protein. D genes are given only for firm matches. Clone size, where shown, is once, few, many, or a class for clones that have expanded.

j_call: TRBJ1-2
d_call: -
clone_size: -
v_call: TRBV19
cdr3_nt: TGTGCCAGTAGTATAGATCGAACAGAAGTCTATGGCTACACCTTC
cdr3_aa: CASSIDRTEVYGYTF

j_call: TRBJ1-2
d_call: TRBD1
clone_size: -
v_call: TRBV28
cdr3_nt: TGTGCCAGCAGCCCCCCCGCAGGGGGCATTAACTATGGCTACACCTTC
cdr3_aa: CASSPPAGGINYGYTF

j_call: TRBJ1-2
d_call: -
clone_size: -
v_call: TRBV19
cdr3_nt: TGTGCCAGTAGTCCCCCCCTCAGGGGAGGCTACACCTTC
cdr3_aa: CASSPPLRGGYTF

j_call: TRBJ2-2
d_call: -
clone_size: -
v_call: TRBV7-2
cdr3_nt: TGTGCCAGCACCCCGGGACAGAACACCGGGGAGCTGTTTTTT
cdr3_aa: CASTPGQNTGELFF

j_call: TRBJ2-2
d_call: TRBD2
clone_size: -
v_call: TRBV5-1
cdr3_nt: TGCGCCAGCAGCTCGGCGGGGTTAGCGGGCACCGGGGAGCTGTTTTTT
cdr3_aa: CASSSAGLAGTGELFF

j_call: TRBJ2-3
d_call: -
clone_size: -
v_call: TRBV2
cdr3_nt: TGTGCCAGCAGTGAAATCGGGACTACAGATACGCAGTATTTT
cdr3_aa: CASSEIGTTDTQYF

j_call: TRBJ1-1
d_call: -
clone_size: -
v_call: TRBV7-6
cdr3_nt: TGTGCCAGCAGCTTAGTGGGCCCGGACACTGAAGCTTTCTTT
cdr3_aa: CASSLVGPDTEAFF

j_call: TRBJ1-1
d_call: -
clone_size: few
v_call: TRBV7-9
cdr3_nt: TGTGCCAGCAGCTTAGCGGGGGGGGCTTTCTTT
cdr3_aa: CASSLAGGAFF

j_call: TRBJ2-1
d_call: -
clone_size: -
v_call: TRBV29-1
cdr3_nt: TGCAGCGTTGAAAGGGGTTCCCCCTACAATGAGCAGTTCTTC
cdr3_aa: CSVERGSPYNEQFF

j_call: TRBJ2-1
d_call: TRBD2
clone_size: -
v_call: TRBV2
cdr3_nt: TGTGCCAGCAACCGACTAGCGGGGGGTGATGAGCAGTTCTTC
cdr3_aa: CASNRLAGGDEQFF

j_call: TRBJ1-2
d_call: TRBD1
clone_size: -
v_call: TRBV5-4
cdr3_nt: TGTGCCAGCAGGGCGGGACAGGGGGCGAACTATGGCTACACCTTC
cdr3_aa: CASRAGQGANYGYTF

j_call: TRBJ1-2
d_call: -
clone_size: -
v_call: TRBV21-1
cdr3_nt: TGTGCCAGCAGCAAAACAGGGGGAGGTGGCTACACCTTC
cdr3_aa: CASSKTGGGGYTF

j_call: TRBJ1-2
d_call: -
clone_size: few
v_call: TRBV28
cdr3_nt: TGTGCCAGCAGTGAACAGGCGACGAACTATGGCTACACCTTC
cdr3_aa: CASSEQATNYGYTF

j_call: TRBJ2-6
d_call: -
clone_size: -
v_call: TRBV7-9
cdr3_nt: TGTGCCAGCAACCTCCCTGACAGGGCCAACGTCCTGACTTTC
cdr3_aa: CASNLPDRANVLTF

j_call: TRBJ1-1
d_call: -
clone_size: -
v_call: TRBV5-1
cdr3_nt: TGCGCCAGCAGCTTGGGCCAGGGTTTGGCTGAAGCTTTCTTT
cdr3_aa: CASSLGQGLAEAFF

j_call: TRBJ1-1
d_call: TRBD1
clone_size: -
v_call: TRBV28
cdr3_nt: TGTGCCAGCAGGGGACAGGGAAGGACTGAAGCTTTCTTT
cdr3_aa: CASRGQGRTEAFF

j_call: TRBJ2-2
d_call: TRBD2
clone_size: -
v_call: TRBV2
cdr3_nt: TGTGCCAGCAGAATAGCGGGGGGCACGAACACCGGGGAGCTGTTTTTT
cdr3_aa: CASRIAGGTNTGELFF

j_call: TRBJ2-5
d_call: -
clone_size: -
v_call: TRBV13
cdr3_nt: TGTGCCAGCAGCTTCGGCGAAGGCCGGGAGCAGTACTTC
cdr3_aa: CASSFGEGREQYF

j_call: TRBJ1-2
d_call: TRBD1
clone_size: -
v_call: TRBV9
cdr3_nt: TGTGCCAGCAGCGTAGCGTCAGGGGGAGGTAGTGGCTACACCTTC
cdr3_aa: CASSVASGGGSGYTF

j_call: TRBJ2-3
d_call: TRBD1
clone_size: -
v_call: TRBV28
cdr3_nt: TGTGCCAGCAGTGTCGGGACAGGGGGCATGACAGATACGCAGTATTTT
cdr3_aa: CASSVGTGGMTDTQYF

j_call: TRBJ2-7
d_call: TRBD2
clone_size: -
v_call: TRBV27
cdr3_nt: TGTGCCAGCAGTGCACCTAGCGGGGGCCCCTACGAGCAGTACTTC
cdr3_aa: CASSAPSGGPYEQYF

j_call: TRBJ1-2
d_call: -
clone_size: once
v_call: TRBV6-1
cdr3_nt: TGTGCCAGCAGTGCTCTGACAGCCCTCCATGGCTACACCTTC
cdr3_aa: CASSALTALHGYTF

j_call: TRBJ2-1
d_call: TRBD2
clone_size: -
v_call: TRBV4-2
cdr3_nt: TGTGCCAGCAGCCAAGATCCGGGGGGGGCTAACAATGAGCAGTTCTTC
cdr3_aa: CASSQDPGGANNEQFF

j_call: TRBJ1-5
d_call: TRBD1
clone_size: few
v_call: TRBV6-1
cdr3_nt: TGTGCCAGCAGTCGACAGGGTGAGGCCAATCAGCCCCAGCATTTT
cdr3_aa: CASSRQGEANQPQHF

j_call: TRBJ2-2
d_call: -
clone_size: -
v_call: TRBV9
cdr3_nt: TGTGCCAGCAGCGTAGGTGGCAGGTTAAGGACCGGGGAGCTGTTTTTT
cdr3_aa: CASSVGGRLRTGELFF

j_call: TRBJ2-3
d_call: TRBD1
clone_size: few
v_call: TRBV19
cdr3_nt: TGTGCCAGTAGAGACAGACAGGGCTCGAATGATACGCAGTATTTT
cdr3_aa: CASRDRQGSNDTQYF

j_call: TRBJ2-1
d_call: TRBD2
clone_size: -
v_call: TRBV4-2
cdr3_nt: TGTGCCAGCAGCCAAGGACTAGCGGGGGGACCAGCCTACAATGAGCAGTTCTTC
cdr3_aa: CASSQGLAGGPAYNEQFF

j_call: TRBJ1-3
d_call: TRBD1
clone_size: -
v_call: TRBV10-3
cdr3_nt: TGTGCCATCAGTGACTCGACCTTGAGGGACAGGGACTCTGGAAACACCATATATTTT
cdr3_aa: CAISDSTLRDRDSGNTIYF

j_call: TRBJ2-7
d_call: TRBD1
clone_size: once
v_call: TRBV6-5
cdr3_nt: TGTGCCAGCGGGACAGGGACTTCCTACGAGCAGTACTTC
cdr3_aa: CASGTGTSYEQYF

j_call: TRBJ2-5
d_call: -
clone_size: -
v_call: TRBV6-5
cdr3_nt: TGTGCCAGCAGTTACTCGAGAACGGGACTGGTAGAGACCCAGTACTTC
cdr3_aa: CASSYSRTGLVETQYF

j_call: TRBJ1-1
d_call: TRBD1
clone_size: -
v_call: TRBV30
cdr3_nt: TGTGCCTGGAGTGTAAATGTAGGGACAGGTAGAAACACTGAAGCTTTCTTT
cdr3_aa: CAWSVNVGTGRNTEAFF

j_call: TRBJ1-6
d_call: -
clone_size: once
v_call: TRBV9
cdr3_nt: TGTGCCAGCAGTGGAGGGACCTTTAATTCACCCCTCCACTTT
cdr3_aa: CASSGGTFNSPLHF

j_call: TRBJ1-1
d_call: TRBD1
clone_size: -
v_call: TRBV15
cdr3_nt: TGTGCCACCAGCCCTCCGACCACAGGGGGCACTGAAGCTTTCTTT
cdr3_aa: CATSPPTTGGTEAFF

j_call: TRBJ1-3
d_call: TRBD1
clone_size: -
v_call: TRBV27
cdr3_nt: TGTGCCAGCAGTTCCACAATTCCGGGACAGGGGGCTTTAGACACCATATATTTT
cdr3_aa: CASSSTIPGQGALDTIYF

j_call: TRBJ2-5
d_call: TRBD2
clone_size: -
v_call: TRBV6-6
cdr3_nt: TGTGCCAGCAGTTATTACGGACTAGCGGGAGAGACCCAGTACTTC
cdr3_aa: CASSYYGLAGETQYF

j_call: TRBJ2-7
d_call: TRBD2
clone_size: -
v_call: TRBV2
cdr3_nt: TGTGCCAGCAGTGCCCTTCTAGCGGCTTCCTACGAGCAGTACTTC
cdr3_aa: CASSALLAASYEQYF

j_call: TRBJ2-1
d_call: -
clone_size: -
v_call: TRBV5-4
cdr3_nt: TGTGCCAGCAGCTTGCCGGACTACTCCTACAATGAGCAGTTCTTC
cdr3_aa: CASSLPDYSYNEQFF

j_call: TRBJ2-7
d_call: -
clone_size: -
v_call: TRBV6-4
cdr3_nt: TGTGCCAGCAGTGGGACGGCAGGGGCATGGATATACGAGCAGTACTTC
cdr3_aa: CASSGTAGAWIYEQYF

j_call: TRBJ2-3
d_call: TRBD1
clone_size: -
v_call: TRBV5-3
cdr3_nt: TGTGCCAGAAGCTTAGTCCCGGGACAGGGAAGAACAGATACGCAGTATTTT
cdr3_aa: CARSLVPGQGRTDTQYF

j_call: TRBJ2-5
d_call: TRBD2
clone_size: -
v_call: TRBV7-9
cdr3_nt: TGTGCCAGCAGCTTCCGGACTAGCGATGAGGAGACCCAGTACTTC
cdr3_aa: CASSFRTSDEETQYF

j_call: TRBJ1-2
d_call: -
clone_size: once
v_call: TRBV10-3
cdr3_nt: TGTGCCATCAGTGCTAATTCGGGGATTGCGGGAGGCTACACCTTC
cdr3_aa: CAISANSGIAGGYTF

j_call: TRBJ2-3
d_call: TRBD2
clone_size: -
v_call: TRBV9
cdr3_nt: TGTGCCAGCAGTCGGACTAGCGAGGCAGATACGCAGTATTTT
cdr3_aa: CASSRTSEADTQYF

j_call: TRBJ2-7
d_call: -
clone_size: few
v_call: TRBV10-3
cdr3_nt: TGTGCCATCAGTAGGGACACCAACCAGCAGGAGCAGTACTTC
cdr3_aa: CAISRDTNQQEQYF

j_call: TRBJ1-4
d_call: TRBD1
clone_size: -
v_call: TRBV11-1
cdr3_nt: TGTGCCAGCAGCCGGGGGACAGGGTACCGTGAAAAACTGTTTTTT
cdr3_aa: CASSRGTGYREKLFF

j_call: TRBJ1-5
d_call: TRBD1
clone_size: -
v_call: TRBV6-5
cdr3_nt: TGTGCCAGCAGTGTGGACAGGGATCAGCCCCAGCATTTT
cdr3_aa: CASSVDRDQPQHF

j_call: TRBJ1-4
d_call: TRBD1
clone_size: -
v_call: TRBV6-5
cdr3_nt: TGTGCCAGCAGTTATTTGGGGACAGGCCGTGGAAAACTGTTTTTT
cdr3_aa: CASSYLGTGRGKLFF

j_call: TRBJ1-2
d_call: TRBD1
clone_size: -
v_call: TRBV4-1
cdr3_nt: TGCGCCAGCAGTCTTGCCGGGACAGGGGGCGTCTATGGCTACACCTTC
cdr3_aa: CASSLAGTGGVYGYTF

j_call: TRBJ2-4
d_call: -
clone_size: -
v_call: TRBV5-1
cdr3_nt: TGCGCCAGCAGCCCGGGGACACGATCAGCCATTCAGTACTTC
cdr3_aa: CASSPGTRSAIQYF

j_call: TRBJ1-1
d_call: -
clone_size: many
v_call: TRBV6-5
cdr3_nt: TGTGCCAGTGGCCCGGGTCACATGAACACTGAAGCTTTCTTT
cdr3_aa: CASGPGHMNTEAFF

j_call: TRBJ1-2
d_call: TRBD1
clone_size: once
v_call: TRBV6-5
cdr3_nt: TGTGCCAGCAGACCACAGGGCCAGGGGGGTGGCTACACCTTC
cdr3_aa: CASRPQGQGGGYTF

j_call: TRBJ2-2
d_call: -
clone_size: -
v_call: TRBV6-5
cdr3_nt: TGTGCCAGCAGTTCCCCAGACAGGTCCCCCGGGGAGCTGTTTTTT
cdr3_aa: CASSSPDRSPGELFF

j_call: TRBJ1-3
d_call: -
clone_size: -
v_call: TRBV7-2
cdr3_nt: TGTGCCAGCAGGGCGGGGGGCTCAGACACCATATATTTT
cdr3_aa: CASRAGGSDTIYF

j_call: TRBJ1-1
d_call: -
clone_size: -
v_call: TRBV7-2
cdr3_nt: TGTGCCAGCAGCCAGGGGCCGAACACTGAAGCTTTCTTT
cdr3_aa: CASSQGPNTEAFF

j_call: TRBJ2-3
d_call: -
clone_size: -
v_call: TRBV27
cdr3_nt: TGTGCCAGCAGTGTCCGGACTACAGATACGCAGTATTTT
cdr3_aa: CASSVRTTDTQYF

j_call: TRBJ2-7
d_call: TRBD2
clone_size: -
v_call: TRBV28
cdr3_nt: TGTGCCAGCACCTTAAGCGGGGGGTCCTTGGAGCAGTACTTC
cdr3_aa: CASTLSGGSLEQYF

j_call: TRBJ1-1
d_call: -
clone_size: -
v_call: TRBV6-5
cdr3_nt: TGTGCCAGCAGTTACTCACAGACAGCGAACACTGAAGCTTTCTTT
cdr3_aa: CASSYSQTANTEAFF

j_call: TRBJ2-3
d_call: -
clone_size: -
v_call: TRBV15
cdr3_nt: TGTGCCACCAGCAGAGATAGGAGCGGGCTTAGCACAGATACGCAGTATTTT
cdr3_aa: CATSRDRSGLSTDTQYF

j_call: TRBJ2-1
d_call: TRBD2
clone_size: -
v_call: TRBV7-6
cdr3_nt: TGTGCCAGCAGCTTAGTAGCTAGCGGGGGGAATGAGCAGTTCTTC
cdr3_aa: CASSLVASGGNEQFF

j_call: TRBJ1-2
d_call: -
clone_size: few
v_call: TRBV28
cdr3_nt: TGTGCCAGCAGTTTACGGGGGATGGATAGAACCTTC
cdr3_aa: CASSLRGMDRTF